These 29 T cell receptor beta chains originate from one sample sequenced in a study of spatial heterogeneity in lung cancer. TCRdb redid the calling of the 5' RACE reads with MiXCR, one entry per CDR3 protein. Of tens of thousands of distinct CDR3 sequences listed, 10% to 15% are singletons. Time point given: sample taken at primary tumor resection. Sequencing was performed on PBMCs, taken at surgery. The source of these receptors is a male donor with early-stage non-small cell lung cancer.

This clonotype was seen a few times. V is TRBV20-1 and J is TRBJ2-1; 7 bases map to TRBD1. The germline CDR1 and CDR2 sequences are DFQATT and SNEGSKA (reference sequence). This CDR3 is 13 amino acids long. With V trimmed by 6 bases and J by 8 bases, 10 bases remained unmatched. The CDR3 sequence: CSALIKGADEQFF. The CDR3 nucleotides read TGCAGTGCCCTAATTAAGGGGGCGGATGAGCAGTTCTTC.

This rearrangement joins TRBV29-1 to TRBJ2-1; a possible D gene is TRBD1 (6 bases). V gave up 0 bases and J gave up 3 bases, with 15 bases separating them. The CDR3 runs to 16 residues. CDR1 SQVTM and CDR2 ANQGSEA come from the germline V gene. CDR3 protein: CSVEEDQVGHYNEQFF. The CDR3 DNA is TGCAGCGTTGAAGAGGACCAAGTGGGACACTACAATGAGCAGTTCTTC.

This clonotype turned up a few times. V usage is TRBV5-1 and J usage is TRBJ2-1, with D possibly TRBD2 on 6 matching bases. CDR3 length equals 14 residues. The V and J ends lost 3 bases and 6 bases respectively, with 13 bases between them. Germline V lookup: CDR1 SGHRS, CDR2 YFSETQ. The CDR3 loop is CASSSRTTSNEQFF. The CDR3 bases are TGCGCCAGCAGCTCGCGGACGACTAGCAATGAGCAGTTCTTC.

CDR3 region: CSAEGIIGYQPQHF. CDR3 nucleotide sequence: TGCAGTGCCGAAGGTATTATCGGATATCAGCCCCAGCATTTT. The chain combines TRBV20-1 with TRBJ1-5; D unclear. V shed 6 bases and J shed 5 bases, with 17 bases lying between them. From germline, CDR1 is DFQATT and CDR2 SNEGSKA (reference sequence). There are 14 residues in the CDR3.

This clonotype was seen a handful of times. The genes are TRBV6-2 or TRBV6-3 and TRBJ2-1; TRBD2 agrees at 9 bases. After removal of 8 bases from V and 2 bases from J, the junction contained 10 bases not matched to a gene. In germline, CDR1 is MNHEY, CDR2 SVGEGT. This CDR3 region has 16 residues. Here the CDR3 reads CASGVAGGRPYNEQFF. CDR3 nucleotide sequence: TGTGCCAGCGGAGTGGCGGGAGGGAGGCCCTACAATGAGCAGTTCTTC.

The rearrangement uses TRBV4-3 and TRBJ1-3; D call uncertain. The V gene lost 1 base and the J gene lost 1 base, with 8 bases spanning the gap. This CDR3 spans 15 amino acids. Germline CDR1 reads LGHNA; CDR2 reads YSLEER. In DNA form, the CDR3 reads TGCGCCAGCAGCCAAGTTGTAGGTTCTGGAAACACCATATATTTT. This gives the protein CASSQVVGSGNTIYF.

Only a few counts were recorded for this clonotype. The chain uses TRBV7-2 and TRBJ1-2; weak D call: TRBD1 (5 bases). V lost 7 bases, J lost 2 bases, and 17 bases lay in between. Germline V CDR1 and CDR2: SGHTA, FQGNSA. The CDR3 is 15 amino acids. In DNA form, the CDR3 reads TGTGCCAGCATCCCCTCCGTGGGGGGGAACTATGGCTACACCTTC. Translated: CASIPSVGGNYGYTF.

This clonotype has more than one count but fewer than ten. The V call is TRBV10-1, the J call TRBJ2-7; the D gene is possibly TRBD2 (5 bases). Germline V gene sequence: CDR1 WNHNN, CDR2 SYGVQD (reference sequence). Trimming removed 5 bases at V and 0 bases at J, with 11 bases between. The CDR3 totals 14 residues. CDR3: CASSRARDSYEQYF. CDR3 coding DNA: TGCGCCAGCAGTCGGGCCCGGGACTCCTACGAGCAGTACTTC.

The chain recombines TRBV20-1 with TRBJ2-5; 9 positions match TRBD2. Unmatched junction bases numbered 6, after V lost 1 base and J lost 3 bases. The length of the CDR3 is 15 residues. Germline V lookup: CDR1 DFQATT, CDR2 SNEGSKA (reference sequence). CDR3 DNA: TGCAGTGCTAGAGTATCCCCTAGCGGGAAAGAGACCCAGTACTTC. Translated, it gives CSARVSPSGKETQYF.

This clonotype occurred a few times. The chain couples TRBV10-1 to TRBJ1-5; D is unclear. The CDR3 has 13 residues. With 0 bases removed from V and 7 bases from J, the gap between germline ends came to 7 bases. The germline V gene has CDR1 WNHNN and CDR2 SYGVQD (reference sequence). The CDR3: CASSESMGQPQHF. CDR3 nucleotides: TGCGCCAGCAGTGAGTCGATGGGCCAGCCCCAGCATTTT.

This chain uses TRBV7-9 with TRBJ2-3, with TRBD2 matching 10 bases. The germline V gene has CDR1 SEHNR and CDR2 FQNEAQ (reference sequence). The CDR3 has 16 amino acids. J gave up 0 bases and V 3 bases, and 3 bases lay outside the gene matches. The CDR3 DNA reads as TGTGCCAGCAGCTTGACTAGCGGGTCTAGCACAGATACGCAGTATTTT. It is translated as CASSLTSGSSTDTQYF. Complete variable domain (other parts from reference TRBV7-9 and TRBJ2-3): DTGVSQNPRHKITKRGQNVTFRCDPISEHNRLYWYRQTLGQGPEFLTYFQNEAQLEKSRLLSDRFSAERPKGSFSTLEIQRTEQGDSAMYLCASSLTSGSSTDTQYFGPGTRLTVL.

J is TRBJ1-1 and V is TRBV27, with D perhaps TRBD1 (5 bases). This CDR3 comprises 13 residues. V lost 8 bases and J 1 base, leaving 11 bases between the germline ends. Germline V gene lookup returns CDR1 MNHEY and CDR2 SMNVEV (reference sequence). CDR3 sequence: CASQGLRNTEAFF. CDR3 sequence (DNA): TGTGCCAGCCAGGGTCTACGGAACACTGAAGCTTTCTTT.

There are a few counts of this clonotype. The rearrangement uses TRBV5-1 and TRBJ2-7, with TRBD1 identical over 8 bases. Per germline, CDR1 SGHRS and CDR2 YFSETQ. Germline trimming cut 1 base from V and 6 bases from J; bases unmatched to any gene: 6. This CDR3 is built from 14 residues. CDR3 sequence: CASSLFQGAGEQYF. The CDR3 coding sequence is TGCGCCAGCAGCTTGTTCCAGGGGGCAGGCGAGCAGTACTTC.

This clonotype was counted many times. The chain links TRBV2 to TRBJ2-4, with D unclear. V lost 3 bases to trimming and J lost 0 bases, with 6 bases between them. In germline, CDR1 is SNHLY, CDR2 FYNNEI. CDR3 length: 14 residues. CDR3 loop: CASSEVEAKNIQYF. CDR3 DNA: TGTGCCAGCAGTGAGGTGGAAGCCAAAAACATTCAGTACTTC.

This clonotype has a count of ten or more. The chain carries TRBV19 and TRBJ2-7, with a possible D match to TRBD2 (6 bases). From germline, CDR1 is LNHDA and CDR2 SQIVND (reference sequence). V dropped 5 bases and J dropped 1 base, with 9 bases sitting between them. The CDR3 consists of 13 residues. The CDR3 region has the DNA TGTGCCAGTAGTCCTCGGGGGTCCTACGAGCAGTACTTC. This gives the protein CASSPRGSYEQYF.

The chain couples TRBV20-1 to TRBJ2-1; 7 nucleotides align to TRBD2. CDR1 DFQATT and CDR2 SNEGSKA come from the germline V gene (reference sequence). Germline trimming cut 4 bases from V and 5 bases from J; bases unmatched to any gene: 8. The CDR3 covers 14 residues. The CDR3 here is CSAMGGSSHNEQFF. DNA for the CDR3: TGCAGTGCTATGGGCGGGAGTTCCCACAATGAGCAGTTCTTC.

This chain uses TRBV5-1 with TRBJ2-5, with D possibly TRBD2 on 7 matching bases. The CDR3 is 16 amino acids. Per germline, CDR1 SGHRS and CDR2 YFSETQ. Trimming took 0 bases from V and 2 from J, leaving 14 bases between them. The CDR3: CASSLGTQGGQETQYF. In DNA form, the CDR3 reads TGCGCCAGCAGCTTGGGGACACAGGGAGGGCAAGAGACCCAGTACTTC.

This clonotype showed up many times. This chain connects TRBV6-5 to TRBJ2-7; TRBD1 aligns across 11 bases. CDR3 size: 15 residues. Trimming cost V 6 bases and J 4 bases; bases outside gene matches: 8. Germline values: CDR1 MNHEY, CDR2 SVGAGI. CDR3 in DNA: TGTGCCAGCAGCCTTACCGGGACAGGGGGATACGAGCAGTACTTC. As protein: CASSLTGTGGYEQYF.

This chain links TRBV30 with TRBJ2-7; 10 positions match TRBD1. The CDR3 length is 14 residues. Germline loops: CDR1 GTSNPN, CDR2 SVGIG (reference sequence). The J segment lost 4 bases and the V segment lost 3 bases, leaving 6 bases of the junction unmatched. CDR3 loop: CAWSEGQGVYEQYF. In nucleotides, the CDR3 is TGTGCCTGGAGCGAAGGACAGGGGGTTTACGAGCAGTACTTC. The variable domain in full, with the rest retrieved from reference TRBV30 and TRBJ2-7, is SQTIHQWPATLVQPVGSPLSLECTVEGTSNPNLYWYRQAAGRGLQLLFYSVGIGQISSEVPQNLSASRPQDRQFILSSKKLLLSDSGFYLCAWSEGQGVYEQYFGPGTRLTVT.

The rearrangement joins TRBV7-2 to TRBJ2-1; maybe TRBD1 (6 bases). The V and J ends lost 8 bases and 0 bases respectively, with 14 bases between them. The CDR3 runs to 15 residues. Germline-derived CDR1 and CDR2 are SGHTA and FQGNSA. CDR3 nucleotides: TGTGCCAGCGTACAGGGTATCCACTCCTACAATGAGCAGTTCTTC. Residues: CASVQGIHSYNEQFF.

The J gene is TRBJ2-2, the V gene TRBV12-3 or TRBV12-4; 10 nucleotides match TRBD2. The V and J ends lost 5 bases and 3 bases, in that order; junction bases with no gene match: 9. The CDR3 is 17 amino acids. Written as DNA, the CDR3 is TGTGCCAGCAGTCCCCGGACTAGCGGTGGCCACACCGGGGAGCTGTTTTTT. Amino acid sequence: CASSPRTSGGHTGELFF.

The chain recombines TRBV5-5 with TRBJ2-5, with D unresolved. The V end was cut by 1 base, the J end by 2 bases, with 12 bases between. Germline lookup yields CDR1 SGHKS and CDR2 YYEKEE (reference sequence). The CDR3 length is 15 residues. The CDR3 here is CASSLPATGQETQYF. In DNA form, the CDR3 reads TGTGCCAGCAGCTTGCCGGCGACCGGGCAAGAGACCCAGTACTTC.

The chain has TRBV2 and TRBJ1-2, with no clear D. The CDR3 length is 14 residues. CDR1 and CDR2 from the germline V gene are SNHLY and FYNNEI. The V end was cut by 2 bases, the J end by 2 bases, with 9 bases between. DNA for the CDR3: TGTGCCAGCAGTGAATCGCCGGGGAACTATGGCTACACCTTC. Protein product: CASSESPGNYGYTF.

The chain carries TRBV6-2 or TRBV6-3 and TRBJ2-5; possible D gene TRBD2, 5 bases. The CDR3 contains 16 residues. Germline CDR1 and CDR2: MNHEY and SVGEGT. Trimming removed 2 bases from V and 4 bases from J, with 17 bases in between. In DNA form, the CDR3 reads TGTGCCAGCAGTTACGGGAGTGATCGGTTTGGAGAGACCCAGTACTTC. Translating gives CASSYGSDRFGETQYF.

The chain joins TRBV20-1 to TRBJ2-2; a possible D gene is TRBD2 (6 bases). The CDR3 extends over 14 amino acids. V lost 2 bases to trimming and J lost 2 bases, with 9 bases between them. Germline V lookup: CDR1 DFQATT, CDR2 SNEGSKA (reference sequence). The CDR3 protein is CSARPGVNTGELFF. The CDR3 nucleotides are TGCAGTGCTAGACCGGGGGTTAACACCGGGGAGCTGTTTTTT.

This sequence joins TRBV27 and TRBJ1-2; maybe TRBD1 (5 bases). Trimming shortened V by 5 bases and J by 4 bases, and 14 bases separated the two germline ends. The CDR3 totals 14 residues. In germline, CDR1 is MNHEY, CDR2 SMNVEV (reference sequence). The CDR3 DNA follows: TGTGCCAGCAGTGCCTCAGGGCACATCTATGGCTACACCTTC. Translating gives CASSASGHIYGYTF.

DNA for the CDR3: TGTGCCAGCAGTTTAGGGGGGACTAGCCTTTCAGATACGCAGTATTTT. Translation: CASSLGGTSLSDTQYF. The chain is built from TRBV12-3 or TRBV12-4 and TRBJ2-3, with TRBD2 identical over 9 bases. J was trimmed by 4 bases and V by 1 base; bases with no gene match: 6. CDR3 length equals 16 residues.

This clonotype came up a few times. The rearrangement links TRBV21-1 to TRBJ2-5; the table calls TRBD1, which could not be checked here. TRBV21-1 is a pseudogene locus. CDR3 length: 16 residues. The CDR3 here is CASSKARQGGQETQYF. The DNA for the CDR3 is TGTGCCAGCAGCAAAGCGAGACAGGGAGGACAAGAGACCCAGTACTTC.

V and J are TRBV7-9 and TRBJ2-1, with a weak D call TRBD1 (5 bases). Germline V gene data show CDR1 as SEHNR and CDR2 as FQNEAQ (reference sequence). This CDR3 is built from 15 residues. Trimming left V 7 bases short and J 4 bases short, with 17 bases between. CDR3 DNA sequence: TGTGCCAGCAACAACCCTGGGGCCTCTTACAATGAGCAGTTCTTC. Its translation: CASNNPGASYNEQFF.